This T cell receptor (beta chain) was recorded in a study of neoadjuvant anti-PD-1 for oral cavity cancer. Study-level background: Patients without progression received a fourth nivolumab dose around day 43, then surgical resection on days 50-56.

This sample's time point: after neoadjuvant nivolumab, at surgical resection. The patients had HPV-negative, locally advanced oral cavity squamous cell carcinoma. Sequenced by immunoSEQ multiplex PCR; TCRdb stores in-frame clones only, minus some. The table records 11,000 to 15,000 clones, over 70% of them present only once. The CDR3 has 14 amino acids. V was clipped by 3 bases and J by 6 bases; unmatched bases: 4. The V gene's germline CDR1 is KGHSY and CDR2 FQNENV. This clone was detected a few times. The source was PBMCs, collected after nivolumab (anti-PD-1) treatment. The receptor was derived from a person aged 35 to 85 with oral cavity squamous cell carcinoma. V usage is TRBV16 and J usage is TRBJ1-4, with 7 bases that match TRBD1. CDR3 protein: CASSHTGDDEKLFF. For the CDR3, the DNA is TGTGCCAGCAGCCACACAGGGGACGATGAAAAACTGTTTTTT.